This entry describes one TCR beta chain. Assay used: immunoSEQ multiplex PCR; TCRdb lists only in-frame clones, some missing. Here the sample spans about 250,000 clones, 86% being singletons. This sample was taken from a study of blood T cell repertoires in COVID-19. The V gene lost 5 bases and the J gene lost 2 bases, with 13 bases spanning the gap. Germline CDR1 SGHTA, CDR2 FQGNSA. CDR3 length: 15 amino acids. This chain links TRBV7-2 with TRBJ1-3; D might be TRBD1 (6 bases). Sequenced input: peripheral blood. This TCR was sampled from a woman between 55 and 75 years old who had recovered from COVID-19. The CDR3 DNA follows: TGTGCCAGCAGCGCTCGGACAGTTGCTGGAAACACCATATATTTT. Residues: CASSARTVAGNTIYF.